The clone carrying this T cell receptor beta chain was counted between two and nine times. Its antigen is unknown. The record originates from a study of beta chain features in type 1 diabetes. Findings and caveats of the study: Shortening of TCRB CDR3s, moderate but significant, appeared in all four CD4+ subsets of Type 1 diabetes patients. In the patient group, naive, central memory and Treg TCRB repertoires seemed more alike than in the healthy donor group.

As every portion of the isolated RNA was reverse transcribed, the sequencing read expressed TCRB transcripts. Here immunoSEQ multiplex PCR was the method, and the copy in TCRdb shows in-frame clones only, minus some. The sample consists of 150,000 to 180,000 clones, around 8% of them appearing once. Germline assignment: CDR1 MRHNA and CDR2 SNTAGT. This CDR3 has 14 residues. V was shortened by 6 bases and J by 2 bases, with 12 bases between the two germline ends. The sequenced sample was central memory CD4+ T cells from blood. The TCR was taken from a man between 18 and 29 years old in good health. This chain connects TRBV6-4 to TRBJ2-3; tentative D call: TRBD1 (6 bases). The CDR3 loop is CASSPTGFTDTQYF. In DNA, the CDR3 is TGTGCCAGCAGCCCGACAGGCTTCACAGATACGCAGTATTTT.